These 21 T cell receptor beta chains share one sample of origin, sequenced in a study of cytomegalovirus exposure and HLA in healthy donors. The PCR ran on 60 Vbeta and 13 Jbeta primers. TCRdb's copy holds only in-frame clones and misses some; the assay was immunoSEQ multiplex PCR. This table holds some 130,000 clones, roughly 75% found once. The sequenced sample consisted of PBMCs. All receptors come from a young man in good health.

V usage is TRBV7-2 and J usage is TRBJ1-5; a weak D match, TRBD1 (5 bases). The ends were cut back, 2 bases at V and 6 bases at J, with 11 bases in the middle. Germline CDR1 reads SGHTA; CDR2 reads FQGNSA. The CDR3 length is 14 residues. This chain's CDR3 is CASSLWGVGQPQHF. The DNA of the CDR3 is TGTGCCAGCAGCTTATGGGGGGTCGGTCAGCCCCAGCATTTT.

The chain joins TRBV4-1 to TRBJ2-5, with 9 nucleotides matching TRBD2. After removal of 1 base from V and 3 bases from J, the junction contained 21 bases not matched to a gene. The CDR3 has 21 amino acids. Germline CDR1 is MGHRA and CDR2 is YSYEKL. CDR3 loop: CASSQARFGLGPSGRKETQYF. Here the CDR3 DNA reads TGCGCCAGCAGCCAAGCGCGGTTTGGGCTGGGACCCAGCGGGAGGAAAGAGACCCAGTACTTC.

This clone was detected only a few times. V gene TRBV6-5 combines with J gene TRBJ1-5, with a weak D call TRBD1 (6 bases). The V gene lost 3 bases and the J gene lost 5 bases, with 14 bases spanning the gap. CDR3 length: 15 residues. Germline CDR1 is MNHEY and CDR2 is SVGAGI. Here the CDR3 DNA reads TGTGCCAGCAGTTATTACGGACAGTACGATCAGCCCCAGCATTTT. Translated: CASSYYGQYDQPQHF.

The CDR3 DNA reads TGTGCCAGCAGCGCCGGGGTCAGTGGCTACACCTTC. This sequence encodes CASSAGVSGYTF. The chain couples TRBV5-8 to TRBJ1-2; D ambiguous. This CDR3 spans 12 amino acids. V lost 4 bases, J lost 7 bases, and 11 bases lay in between. From germline, CDR1 is SGHTS and CDR2 YDEGEE.

The chain has TRBV6-6 and TRBJ2-4; TRBD1 matches at 9 bases. The CDR3 has 15 residues. The V and J ends lost 5 bases and 7 bases, in that order; junction bases with no gene match: 9. From germline, CDR1 is MNHNY and CDR2 SVGAGI (reference sequence). The DNA for the CDR3 is TGTGCCAGCAGTCCCCCCGGGACAGGGTCGAACATTCAGTACTTC. The encoded protein is CASSPPGTGSNIQYF.

The chain is built from TRBV9 and TRBJ2-7; TRBD2 matches 9 bases. Germline-derived CDR1 and CDR2 are SGDLS and YYNGEE. Germline trimming cut 4 bases from V and 6 bases from J; bases unmatched to any gene: 11. The CDR3 covers 15 residues. CDR3 sequence: CASSLGTSISSEQYF. The CDR3, as DNA: TGTGCCAGCAGCCTCGGGACTAGCATCTCATCCGAGCAGTACTTC.

V and J are TRBV5-4 and TRBJ1-1, with no clear D. Germline CDR1 reads SGHNT; CDR2 reads YYREEE (reference sequence). The V and J ends lost 2 bases and 8 bases respectively, with 10 bases between them. The CDR3 runs 12 residues. The CDR3 is CASSFVLGEAFF. The CDR3 DNA is TGTGCCAGCAGCTTCGTTCTAGGAGAAGCTTTCTTT.

The J gene is TRBJ1-1, the V gene TRBV6-5, with a possible D match to TRBD1 (6 bases). V was shortened by 2 bases and J by 5 bases, with 12 bases between the two germline ends. The CDR3 is 14 residues long. Germline lookup yields CDR1 MNHEY and CDR2 SVGAGI. The CDR3 DNA reads as TGTGCCAGCAGTTACGAACAGGGCCGTACTGAAGCTTTCTTT. Translated, it gives CASSYEQGRTEAFF.

Details on this clone: One junction end disagrees with the germline gene, perhaps due to a read error. The chain links TRBV27 to TRBJ1-2; TRBD1 might be the D (5 bases). Germline V gene data show CDR1 as MNHEY and CDR2 as SMNVEV (reference sequence). The CDR3 is made up of 11 amino acids. CDR3 sequence (DNA): TGTGCCAGCAGTTTATCGGCCGGCAGGGCCTTC. It codes for CASSLSAGRAF.

The rearrangement uses TRBV4-3 and TRBJ2-1; the match to TRBD1 covers 8 bases. The CDR3 spans 15 residues. Germline V gene lookup returns CDR1 LGHNA and CDR2 YSLEER. Trimming at V came to 3 bases and at J to 0 bases, leaving 1 base not matched to a gene. This chain's CDR3 is CASSHGQGSYNEQFF. CDR3 nucleotides: TGCGCCAGCAGCCACGGACAGGGCTCCTACAATGAGCAGTTCTTC.

This clone has just a few counts. J is TRBJ1-1 and V is TRBV4-3; D is perhaps TRBD1 (6 bases). The CDR3 totals 13 residues. Deletions cut 8 bases from V and 5 bases from J, with 15 bases between. Looked up from germline, CDR1 is LGHNA and CDR2 is YSLEER. The CDR3 bases are TGCGCCAGCGGAAGGGGGGGCTCTACTGAAGCTTTCTTT. Translated: CASGRGGSTEAFF.

This chain connects TRBV7-2 to TRBJ2-6, with a weak D call TRBD1 (5 bases). The germline V gene has CDR1 SGHTA and CDR2 FQGNSA. The CDR3 is 15 amino acids. V lost 5 bases to trimming and J lost 2 bases, with 10 bases between them. CDR3 loop: CASSQETAGANVLTF. CDR3 nucleotides: TGTGCCAGCAGCCAGGAGACAGCTGGGGCCAACGTCCTGACTTTC.

This clone was detected only once. The rearrangement uses TRBV29-1 and TRBJ2-5; TRBD2 matches 7 bases. The J call could be wrong; TRBJ2-7 is a better fit for the DNA end. This CDR3 comprises 14 residues. Per the germline V gene, CDR1 is SQVTM and CDR2 is ANQGSEA. CDR3 nucleotides: TGCAGCGTTGAAGGGGTAGCGGGCTCCTACGAGCAGTACTTC. Amino acid sequence: CSVEGVAGSYEQYF.

The rearrangement uses TRBV7-8 and TRBJ2-3; a possible D gene is TRBD2 (5 bases). Trimming pared 5 bases from V and 3 bases from J, leaving 15 bases between. Germline V lookup: CDR1 SGHVS, CDR2 FQNEAQ. The length of the CDR3 is 15 residues. This CDR3 reads CASSQRISATDTQYF. Here the CDR3 DNA reads TGTGCCAGCAGCCAGCGGATATCGGCGACAGATACGCAGTATTTT.

The chain employs TRBV19 and TRBJ2-3; 9 positions match TRBD2. Germline values: CDR1 LNHDA, CDR2 SQIVND (reference sequence). Trimming took 10 bases from V and 5 from J; bases not matched to a gene: 10. CDR3 length: 14 residues. CDR3 in amino acids: CATRLAVAIDTQYF. The CDR3 coding sequence is TGTGCCACAAGACTAGCGGTAGCCATAGATACGCAGTATTTT.

The V gene is TRBV30, the J gene TRBJ2-2; tentative D call: TRBD2 (6 bases). Germline loops: CDR1 GTSNPN, CDR2 SVGIG (reference sequence). V was cut by 4 bases and J by 2 bases, with 11 bases left in between. CDR3 length: 14 residues. CDR3 loop: CAWNRDSNTGELFF. The DNA for the CDR3 is TGTGCCTGGAACCGGGACTCCAACACCGGGGAGCTGTTTTTT.

The J gene is TRBJ2-3, the V gene TRBV6-4, with 12 bases identical to TRBD2. Germline lookup yields CDR1 MRHNA and CDR2 SNTAGT. Germline trimming cut 8 bases from V and 5 bases from J; bases unmatched to any gene: 8. This CDR3 has 15 amino acids. The CDR3 nucleotides read TGTGCCAGCTCAGAGACTAGCGGGAGTGGAGATACGCAGTATTTT. Translated: CASSETSGSGDTQYF.

The chain has TRBV7-2 and TRBJ1-2; possible D gene TRBD1, 5 bases. CDR1 SGHTA and CDR2 FQGNSA come from the germline V gene. The CDR3 is 16 amino acids. The germline V and J ends were trimmed by 1 base and 6 bases, with 18 bases remaining between them. CDR3 nucleotide sequence: TGTGCCAGCAGCTTAGGGGGGGTCCGCCGGCAAGATGGCTACACCTTC. It encodes CASSLGGVRRQDGYTF.

This clone appeared once. This chain links TRBV6-1 with TRBJ1-1; TRBD1 aligns across 7 bases. Germline V gene lookup returns CDR1 MNHNS and CDR2 SASEGT. V lost 6 bases, J lost 0 bases, and 10 bases stayed unmatched. This CDR3 contains 16 residues. The CDR3 sequence: CASREQGSYMNTEAFF. The CDR3 DNA sequence: TGTGCCAGCAGGGAACAGGGGTCCTACATGAACACTGAAGCTTTCTTT.

The V gene is TRBV5-1, the J gene TRBJ2-2; TRBD1 is a possible D gene (6 bases). The CDR3 has 15 amino acids. V was shortened by 0 bases and J by 1 base, with 7 bases between the two germline ends. Germline lookup yields CDR1 SGHRS and CDR2 YFSETQ. The CDR3 bases are TGCGCCAGCAGCTTGGCGGACAGGAACACCGGGGAGCTGTTTTTT. Translation: CASSLADRNTGELFF.

CDR3 protein: CASSLRGQISYEQYF. CDR3 in DNA: TGTGCCAGCAGTCTAAGGGGTCAGATCTCCTACGAGCAGTACTTC. The chain links TRBV27 to TRBJ2-7; TRBD1 is a possible D gene (5 bases). V shed 5 bases and J shed 0 bases, with 14 bases lying between them. The CDR3 spans 15 residues. The V gene's germline CDR1 is MNHEY and CDR2 SMNVEV (reference sequence).